This TCR beta chain was captured by sequencing in a study of blood T cell repertoires in COVID-19. Across the study: PBMCs, B-cell-depleted T cells, or T cells were the source of the cDNA or gDNA that made up the material.

Authors' processing steps: It was from reference gene primer amplification that nucleated cell counts were estimated. This table comes from immunoSEQ multiplex PCR, and its TCRdb copy is limited to in-frame clones, with some not included. For V, J and clone size, that table is used; D and trimming come from the DNA. The sample includes roughly 250,000 clones, roughly 88% of them seen just once. CDR3 length: 14 amino acids. Trimming cost V 4 bases and J 7 bases, with 16 bases left between them. Germline V gene data show CDR1 as MNHEY and CDR2 as SVGEGT. Patients at the Seattle site were enrolled during active infection and followed longitudinally.

This TCR was recovered from a human donor with COVID-19, enrolled during active disease. The donor label of this sample is uncertain. The sequenced material came from peripheral blood. V gene TRBV6-2 or TRBV6-3 combines with J gene TRBJ1-2; D may be TRBD1 (6 bases). The CDR3 coding sequence is TGTGCCAGCAGTTCGTCTCTCAGGGGTGGTGGCTACACCTTC. The encoded protein is CASSSSLRGGGYTF.